A single sample is the source of the 22 T cell receptor beta chains below, sequenced in a study of cytomegalovirus exposure and HLA in healthy donors. TCRdb's table, derived via immunoSEQ multiplex PCR, lists solely in-frame clones and lacks some. The data show some 110,000 clones, 88% seen once. The specimen sequenced was PBMCs. The receptors derive from a man aged 18 to 30 in good health and CMV-seronegative.

The J gene is TRBJ2-2, the V gene TRBV2, with no clear D. With 6 bases removed from V and 2 bases from J, the gap between germline ends came to 13 bases. Germline-derived CDR1 and CDR2 are SNHLY and FYNNEI. The CDR3 totals 15 residues. The CDR3 DNA reads as TGTGCCAGCAGGGAAAATTTGGCAAACACCGGGGAGCTGTTTTTT. Protein: CASRENLANTGELFF.

The gene calls are TRBV10-3 and TRBJ2-3; D not resolved. V was trimmed by 8 bases and J by 0 bases, leaving 12 bases between them. The CDR3 runs 14 residues. CDR1 is ENHRY and CDR2 is SYGVKD in the germline V gene. In nucleotides, the CDR3 is TGTGCCATCGGTCAGGTCGCTAGCACAGATACGCAGTATTTT. Residues: CAIGQVASTDTQYF.

This chain uses TRBV11-2 with TRBJ2-7; 12 bases agree with TRBD2. Germline V gene sequence: CDR1 SGHAT, CDR2 FQNNGV. This CDR3 contains 19 residues. V lost 5 bases to trimming and J lost 0 bases; unmatched junction nucleotides: 14. Here the CDR3 reads CASSPRTSGDSGSSYEQYF. The CDR3 DNA is TGTGCCAGCAGCCCCAGGACTAGCGGGGACTCTGGAAGCTCCTACGAGCAGTACTTC.

The chain employs TRBV18 and TRBJ1-5, with 7 bases fitting TRBD1. Germline V gives CDR1 KGHSH, CDR2 LQKENI. The trim removed 6 bases at V and 1 base at J, leaving 3 bases unmatched. This CDR3 is built from 14 residues. Here the CDR3 reads CASSEQGSNQPQHF. CDR3 nucleotide sequence: TGTGCCAGCTCGGAACAGGGGAGCAATCAGCCCCAGCATTTT. Complete variable domain (other parts from reference TRBV18 and TRBJ1-5): NAGVMQNPRHLVRRRGQEARLRCSPMKGHSHVYWYRQLPEEGLKFMVYLQKENIIDESGMPKERFSAEFPKEGPSILRIQQVVRGDSAAYFCASSEQGSNQPQHFGDGTRLSIL.

The chain recombines TRBV5-1 with TRBJ2-7, with a tentative D call TRBD1 (5 bases). Germline CDR1 is SGHRS and CDR2 is YFSETQ. V lost 4 bases and J 1 base, leaving 18 bases between the germline ends. The CDR3 spans 16 residues. In DNA form, the CDR3 reads TGCGCCAGCAGCCAGACCAGGGCCCCTGCATCCTACGAGCAGTACTTC. Translating gives CASSQTRAPASYEQYF.

The chain joins TRBV11-2 to TRBJ1-6; D call uncertain. V was pared by 2 bases and J by 0 bases, with 8 bases between. This CDR3 comprises 16 residues. CDR1 is SGHAT and CDR2 is FQNNGV in the germline V gene. The CDR3 loop is CASSLRGSSYNSPLHF. The CDR3 bases are TGTGCCAGCAGCTTAAGAGGGAGCTCCTATAATTCACCCCTCCACTTT.

This chain links TRBV7-2 with TRBJ2-2; TRBD2 aligns across 8 bases. J was trimmed by 5 bases and V by 5 bases; bases with no gene match: 13. In germline, CDR1 is SGHTA, CDR2 FQGNSA. The CDR3 has 17 residues. CDR3 DNA sequence: TGTGCCAGCAGCCTCAAAACAGCGGGAGTAAGAACCGGGGAGCTGTTTTTT. Translated: CASSLKTAGVRTGELFF.

This chain uses TRBV28 with TRBJ2-3, with 8 positions matching TRBD1. This CDR3 is built from 15 residues. With 8 bases clipped from V and 2 bases from J, the junction kept 9 bases outside the gene matches. In germline, CDR1 is MDHEN, CDR2 SYDVKM. CDR3 protein: CASGSDREHTDTQYF. CDR3 nucleotides: TGTGCCAGCGGATCGGACAGGGAACACACAGATACGCAGTATTTT.

The chain couples TRBV4-1 to TRBJ2-1; TRBD2 matches at 9 bases. The V segment lost 6 bases and the J segment 5 bases; nucleotides outside the gene matches: 11. The V gene's germline CDR1 is MGHRA and CDR2 YSYEKL. The CDR3 has 16 amino acids. CDR3 nucleotide sequence: TGCGCCAGCAGGGGGATCGGCGGGGGGGCCCACAATGAGCAGTTCTTC. It translates to CASRGIGGGAHNEQFF.

This clone appeared once. The V call is TRBV5-1, the J call TRBJ2-5; D remains ambiguous. V was trimmed by 0 bases and J by 1 base, leaving 7 bases between them. The length of the CDR3 is 14 residues. Looked up from germline, CDR1 is SGHRS and CDR2 is YFSETQ. The CDR3 loop is CASSLELFQETQYF. Here the CDR3 DNA reads TGCGCCAGCAGCTTGGAACTCTTCCAAGAGACCCAGTACTTC.

V usage is TRBV4-2 and J usage is TRBJ2-1; 11 bases are a match to TRBD2. The CDR3 is 18 amino acids. The germline CDR1 and CDR2 sequences are LGHNA and YNFKEQ. V lost 4 bases, J lost 9 bases, and 17 bases stayed unmatched. The DNA of the CDR3 is TGTGCCAGCAGCCGGGCAGGCCTCCTAGCGGGAGGTTTGGCTGAGCAGTTCTTC. This gives the protein CASSRAGLLAGGLAEQFF.

V and J are TRBV11-2 and TRBJ2-7; 8 bases line up with TRBD2. This CDR3 region has 16 residues. CDR1 and CDR2 from the germline V gene are SGHAT and FQNNGV. V trimming: 1 base; J trimming: 2 bases; junction bases outside the gene matches: 7. The CDR3 here is CASSLGFSGDAYEQYF. The DNA of the CDR3 is TGTGCCAGCAGCTTAGGTTTTAGCGGGGACGCCTACGAGCAGTACTTC.

The chain carries TRBV19 and TRBJ2-5; 8 bases align to TRBD2. The CDR3 length is 16 residues. Germline lookup yields CDR1 LNHDA and CDR2 SQIVND (reference sequence). Trimming cost V 11 bases and J 1 base; bases outside gene matches: 15. DNA of the CDR3: TGTGCCCGTAATGTCAAGCGGGAGCGGGGCCAAGAGACCCAGTACTTC. Its protein is CARNVKRERGQETQYF.

This chain uses TRBV7-9 with TRBJ1-1; TRBD1 agrees at 8 bases. Germline CDR1 SEHNR, CDR2 FQNEAQ (reference sequence). The CDR3 has 13 residues. The trim removed 7 bases at V and 1 base at J, leaving 2 bases unmatched. The CDR3 region is CASTTGGNTEAFF. The CDR3 DNA reads as TGTGCCAGCACCACAGGGGGGAACACTGAAGCTTTCTTT.

This clone has more than one count but fewer than ten. This chain joins TRBV10-3 and TRBJ1-3, with D unclear. The CDR3 spans 14 residues. Looked up from germline, CDR1 is ENHRY and CDR2 is SYGVKD. V was trimmed by 6 bases and J by 4 bases, leaving 13 bases between them. In nucleotides, the CDR3 is TGTGCCATCAGGGAGACTAAGCTGGGAAACACCATATATTTT. This sequence encodes CAIRETKLGNTIYF.

J is TRBJ2-5 and V is TRBV7-9; D unresolved. In germline, CDR1 is SEHNR, CDR2 FQNEAQ (reference sequence). Between the trimmed V and J ends, which lost 1 base and 2 bases, there was a span of 8 bases. This CDR3 region has 14 residues. The CDR3 sequence: CASSLVSAQETQYF. CDR3 DNA: TGTGCCAGCAGCTTAGTGAGCGCGCAAGAGACCCAGTACTTC.

V gene TRBV29-1 combines with J gene TRBJ1-1, with D tentatively TRBD1 (6 bases). Germline CDR1 reads SQVTM; CDR2 reads ANQGSEA. V was trimmed by 7 bases and J by 4 bases, leaving 10 bases between them. The CDR3 length is 11 residues. CDR3 in DNA: TGCAGCGCCAGGGGTTCCACTGAAGCTTTCTTT. It specifies CSARGSTEAFF.

The V and J genes are TRBV29-1 and TRBJ1-2, with 9 nucleotides matching TRBD1. V gave up 7 bases and J gave up 2 bases; unmatched junction bases: 8. CDR1 and CDR2 (germline): SQVTM, ANQGSEA. The CDR3 has 14 amino acids. The CDR3 loop is CSGSPGTGNYGYTF. The CDR3 DNA reads TGCAGCGGCAGTCCCGGGACAGGGAACTATGGCTACACCTTC.

The CDR3 coding sequence is TGCAGTGCCAGCCGAAGGGAGGGCTACACCTTC. It is translated as CSASRREGYTF. V gene TRBV20-1 combines with J gene TRBJ1-2, with D unresolved. The CDR3 sequence is 11 residues long. Trimming took 6 bases from V and 8 from J, leaving 13 bases between them. The V gene's germline CDR1 is DFQATT and CDR2 SNEGSKA (reference sequence).

The genes are TRBV5-6 and TRBJ1-2; TRBD1 is a possible D gene (5 bases). Trimming removed 1 base from V and 3 bases from J, with 13 bases in between. Germline V gene lookup returns CDR1 SGHDT and CDR2 YYEEEE. CDR3 size: 15 residues. The CDR3: CASSLTGREDYGYTF. The CDR3 nucleotides read TGTGCCAGCAGCTTGACGGGCAGGGAGGACTATGGCTACACCTTC.

The V and J genes are TRBV5-1 and TRBJ2-2, with 11 bases that match TRBD2. V lost 1 base and J lost 3; bases outside the gene matches: 2. Germline V gene sequence: CDR1 SGHRS, CDR2 YFSETQ. The length of the CDR3 is 16 residues. CDR3 bases: TGCGCCAGCAGCTTGAGTAGCGGGAGGGACACCGGGGAGCTGTTTTTT. The encoded protein is CASSLSSGRDTGELFF.

The rearrangement joins TRBV29-1 to TRBJ1-1; D ambiguous. V was shortened by 6 bases and J by 1 base, with 6 bases between the two germline ends. This CDR3 has 11 amino acids. CDR1 and CDR2 from the germline V gene are SQVTM and ANQGSEA. In DNA form, the CDR3 reads TGCAGCGTCAGTAAGAACACTGAAGCTTTCTTT. Amino acids: CSVSKNTEAFF. The full variable domain, with the rest looked up from reference TRBV29-1 and TRBJ1-1, is SAVISQKPSRDICQRGTSLTIQCQVDSQVTMMFWYRQQPGQSLTLIATANQGSEATYESGFVIDKFPISRPNLTFSTLTVSNMSPEDSSIYLCSVSKNTEAFFGQGTRLTVV.